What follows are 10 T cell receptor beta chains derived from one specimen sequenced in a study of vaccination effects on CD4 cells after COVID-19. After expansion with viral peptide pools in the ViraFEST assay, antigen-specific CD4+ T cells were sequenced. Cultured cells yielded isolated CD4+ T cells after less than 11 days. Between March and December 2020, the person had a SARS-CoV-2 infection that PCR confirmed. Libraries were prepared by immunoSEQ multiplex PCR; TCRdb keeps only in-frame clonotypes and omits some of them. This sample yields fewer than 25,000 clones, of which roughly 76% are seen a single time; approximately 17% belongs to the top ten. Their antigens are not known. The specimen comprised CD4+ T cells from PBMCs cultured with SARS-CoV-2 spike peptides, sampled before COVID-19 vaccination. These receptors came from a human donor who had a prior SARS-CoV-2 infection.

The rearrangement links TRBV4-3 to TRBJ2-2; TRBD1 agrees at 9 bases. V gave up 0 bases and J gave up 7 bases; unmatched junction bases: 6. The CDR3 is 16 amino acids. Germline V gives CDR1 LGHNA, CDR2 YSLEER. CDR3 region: CASSQEPDRGVGELFF. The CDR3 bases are TGCGCCAGCAGCCAAGAACCGGACAGGGGTGTCGGGGAGCTGTTTTTT.

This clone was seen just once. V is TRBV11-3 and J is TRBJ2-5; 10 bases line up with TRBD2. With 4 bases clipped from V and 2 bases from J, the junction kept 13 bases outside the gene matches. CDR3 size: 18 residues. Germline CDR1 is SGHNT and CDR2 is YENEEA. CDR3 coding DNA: TGTGCCAGCAGCTATTCTTATGGACTAGCGGTTTTACAAGAGACCCAGTACTTC. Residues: CASSYSYGLAVLQETQYF.

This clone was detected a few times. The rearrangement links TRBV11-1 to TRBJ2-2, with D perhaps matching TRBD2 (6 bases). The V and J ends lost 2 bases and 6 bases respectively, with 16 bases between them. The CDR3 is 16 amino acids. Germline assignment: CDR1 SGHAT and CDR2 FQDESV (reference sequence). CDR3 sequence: CASSLRLELAAGELFF. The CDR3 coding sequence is TGTGCCAGCAGCTTAAGATTAGAACTAGCTGCCGGGGAGCTGTTTTTT.

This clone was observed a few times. CDR3: CASSDRMGGQPQHF. CDR3 nucleotides: TGTGCCAGCAGTGACCGGATGGGGGGCCAGCCCCAGCATTTT. This chain connects TRBV2 to TRBJ1-5; D is possibly TRBD1 (6 bases). V was shortened by 3 bases and J by 7 bases, with 13 bases between the two germline ends. The CDR3 consists of 14 residues. Germline V gives CDR1 SNHLY, CDR2 FYNNEI.

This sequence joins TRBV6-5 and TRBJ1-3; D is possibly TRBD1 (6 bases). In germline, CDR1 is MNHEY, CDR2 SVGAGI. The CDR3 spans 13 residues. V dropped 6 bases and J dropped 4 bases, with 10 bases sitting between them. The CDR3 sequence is CASRQGLGNTIYF. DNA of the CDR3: TGTGCCAGCAGGCAGGGGCTGGGAAACACCATATATTTT.

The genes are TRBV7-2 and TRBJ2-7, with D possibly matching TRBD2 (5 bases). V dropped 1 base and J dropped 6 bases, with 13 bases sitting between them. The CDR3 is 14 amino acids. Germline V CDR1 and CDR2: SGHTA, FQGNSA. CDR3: CASSLVNTGSEQYF. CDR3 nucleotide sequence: TGTGCCAGCAGCTTAGTTAACACGGGGTCCGAGCAGTACTTC.

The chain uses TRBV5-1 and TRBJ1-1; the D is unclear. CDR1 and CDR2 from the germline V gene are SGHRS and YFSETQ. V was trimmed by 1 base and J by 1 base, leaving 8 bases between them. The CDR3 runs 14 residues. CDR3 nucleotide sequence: TGCGCCAGCAGCTTGTCGTGGGGGAACACTGAAGCTTTCTTT. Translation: CASSLSWGNTEAFF.

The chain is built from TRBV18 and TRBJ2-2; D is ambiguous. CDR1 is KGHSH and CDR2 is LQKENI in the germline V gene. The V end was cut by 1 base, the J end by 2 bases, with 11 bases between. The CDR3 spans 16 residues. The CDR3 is CASSPRQRANTGELFF. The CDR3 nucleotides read TGTGCCAGCTCACCACGACAAAGAGCTAACACCGGGGAGCTGTTTTTT. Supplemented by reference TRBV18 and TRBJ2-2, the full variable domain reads NAGVMQNPRHLVRRRGQEARLRCSPMKGHSHVYWYRQLPEEGLKFMVYLQKENIIDESGMPKERFSAEFPKEGPSILRIQQVVRGDSAAYFCASSPRQRANTGELFFGEGSRLTVL.

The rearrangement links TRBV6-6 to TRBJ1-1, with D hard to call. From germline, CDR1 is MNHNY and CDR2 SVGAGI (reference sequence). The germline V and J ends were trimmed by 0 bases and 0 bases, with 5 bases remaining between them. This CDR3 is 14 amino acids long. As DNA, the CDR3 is TGTGCCAGCAGTTACTCGTCCGTGAACACTGAAGCTTTCTTT. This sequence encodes CASSYSSVNTEAFF.

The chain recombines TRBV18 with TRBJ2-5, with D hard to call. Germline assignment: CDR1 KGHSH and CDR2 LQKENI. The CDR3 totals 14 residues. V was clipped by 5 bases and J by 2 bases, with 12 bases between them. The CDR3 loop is CASSVRLLQETQYF. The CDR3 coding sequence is TGTGCCAGCTCAGTCAGGCTGCTTCAAGAGACCCAGTACTTC.